The present T cell receptor beta chain was sequenced within a study of blood T cell repertoires in COVID-19. V gave up 4 bases and J gave up 5 bases, with 5 bases separating them. The CDR3 length is 12 residues. Germline-derived CDR1 and CDR2 are SNHLY and FYNNEI. Methods used by the authors: Amplification of reference gene primers was used by the study to estimate nucleated cell counts. The assay was immunoSEQ multiplex PCR, and TCRdb's table has in-frame clones only and misses some. V and J calls and clone size are copied from that table; D and trimming were computed from the DNA. The table lists 300,000 or so clones, 85% to 90% of them singletons.

The specimen was peripheral blood. This chain connects TRBV2 to TRBJ2-2; D is unresolved. The receptor comes from a woman between 40 and 50 years old who had recovered from COVID-19. The CDR3 nucleotides read TGTGCCAGCAGTGTAATGACCGGGGAGCTGTTTTTT. The encoded protein is CASSVMTGELFF. Together with reference TRBV2 and TRBJ2-2, the CDR3 gives the full variable domain: EPEVTQTPSHQVTQMGQEVILRCVPISNHLYFYWYRQILGQKVEFLVSFYNNEISEKSEIFDDQFSVERPDGSNFTLKIRSTKLEDSAMYFCASSVMTGELFFGEGSRLTVL.